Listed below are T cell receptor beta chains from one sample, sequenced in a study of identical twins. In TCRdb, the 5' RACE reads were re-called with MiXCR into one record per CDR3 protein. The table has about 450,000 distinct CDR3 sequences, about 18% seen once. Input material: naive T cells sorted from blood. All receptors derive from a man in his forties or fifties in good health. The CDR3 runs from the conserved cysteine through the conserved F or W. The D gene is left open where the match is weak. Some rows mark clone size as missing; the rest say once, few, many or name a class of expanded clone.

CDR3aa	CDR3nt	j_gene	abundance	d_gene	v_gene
CASSLGLGKRGSGANVLTF	TGTGCCAGCAGCTTAGGTCTGGGTAAGAGAGGATCTGGGGCCAACGTCCTGACTTTC	TRBJ2-6	few	NA	TRBV11-2
CASSYSSINYGYTF	TGTGCCAGCAGTTACTCCAGTATTAACTATGGCTACACCTTC	TRBJ1-2	few	NA	TRBV6-2/TRBV6-3
CASSSPGGTSTDTQYF	TGTGCCAGCAGCTCCCCAGGGGGAACTAGCACAGATACGCAGTATTTT	TRBJ2-3	NA	TRBD1	TRBV7-9
CASSRGYKNEKLFF	TGTGCCAGCAGCCGCGGGTACAAAAATGAAAAACTGTTTTTT	TRBJ1-4	few	NA	TRBV11-2
CASNPGQLYEQFF	TGTGCCAGCAACCCGGGGCAGCTCTATGAGCAGTTCTTC	TRBJ2-1	many	NA	TRBV28
CATKRSGGILTDTQYF	TGTGCCACCAAACGTAGCGGGGGCATACTCACAGATACGCAGTATTTT	TRBJ2-3	few	TRBD2	TRBV5-5
CASSFGGAGKTQYF	TGCGCCAGCAGCTTCGGGGGGGCTGGAAAGACCCAGTACTTC	TRBJ2-5	few	TRBD2	TRBV5-1
CAISESGGARNEQFF	TGTGCCATCAGTGAGTCGGGCGGAGCCAGGAATGAGCAGTTCTTC	TRBJ2-1	many	NA	TRBV10-3
CSAARGTANYEQYF	TGCAGTGCCGCCCGGGGGACAGCGAACTACGAGCAGTACTTC	TRBJ2-7	NA	NA	TRBV20-1
CASSSEGQGVYEQYF	TGCGCCAGCAGCTCGGAGGGACAGGGGGTCTACGAGCAGTACTTC	TRBJ2-7	many	TRBD1	TRBV5-1
CASSRTAGAWEQYF	TGCGCCAGCAGCCGGACAGCGGGGGCGTGGGAGCAGTACTTC	TRBJ2-7	many	TRBD2	TRBV5-1
CASSYLPGVGYTF	TGTGCCAGCAGTTATTTACCAGGGGTCGGCTACACCTTC	TRBJ1-2	NA	NA	TRBV6-7
CASRRTGRNEKLFF	TGTGCCAGCAGGCGTACGGGACGGAATGAAAAACTGTTTTTT	TRBJ1-4	few	NA	TRBV6-1
CASSWTSGAGDTQYF	TGTGCCAGCAGTTGGACTAGCGGCGCGGGGGATACGCAGTATTTT	TRBJ2-3	NA	TRBD2	TRBV6-5
CASSLVKRGTLTDTQYF	TGCGCCAGCAGCTTGGTCAAAAGGGGGACTCTCACAGATACGCAGTATTTT	TRBJ2-3	NA	NA	TRBV5-1
CASSSWDRWNTEAFF	TGTGCCAGCAGCTCCTGGGACAGGTGGAACACTGAAGCTTTCTTT	TRBJ1-1	few	TRBD1	TRBV7-8
CSVDGQNSYNEQFF	TGCAGCGTTGACGGGCAGAACTCCTACAATGAGCAGTTCTTC	TRBJ2-1	many	NA	TRBV29-1
CASSFGMSNQPQHF	TGTGCCAGCAGTTTTGGTATGAGCAATCAGCCCCAGCATTTT	TRBJ1-5	NA	NA	TRBV12-3/TRBV12-4
CASSLNPQSNTEAFF	TGTGCCAGCAGTTTAAATCCACAGAGTAACACTGAAGCTTTCTTT	TRBJ1-1	few	NA	TRBV7-9
CASSLLAEQYF	TGTGCCAGCAGCTTACTGGCGGAGCAGTACTTC	TRBJ2-7	many	NA	TRBV7-9
CASSRQPGNQPQHF	TGCGCCAGCAGCCGGCAACCGGGCAATCAGCCCCAGCATTTT	TRBJ1-5	few	NA	TRBV4-1
CASSPRTSGTDTQYF	TGTGCCAGCAGCCCTCGGACTAGCGGCACAGATACGCAGTATTTT	TRBJ2-3	few	TRBD2	TRBV9
CASSVVEREQFF	TGTGCCAGCAGCGTAGTGGAGAGGGAGCAGTTCTTC	TRBJ2-1	few	NA	TRBV9
CASSPTTGTSRTEAFF	TGTGCCAGCAGCCCGACTACCGGGACTTCGAGGACTGAAGCTTTCTTT	TRBJ1-1	few	NA	TRBV7-9
CASGGGAVYEQYF	TGTGCCAGCGGTGGGGGCGCAGTCTACGAGCAGTACTTC	TRBJ2-7	NA	NA	TRBV7-2
CASSLDRGMNTEAFF	TGTGCCAGCAGTTTAGACAGGGGGATGAACACTGAAGCTTTCTTT	TRBJ1-1	NA	TRBD1	TRBV12-3/TRBV12-4
CSARKGLYNEQFF	TGCAGTGCTAGAAAGGGCCTCTACAATGAGCAGTTCTTC	TRBJ2-1	NA	NA	TRBV20-1
CASSFSSGGWETQYF	TGTGCCAGCAGTTTTTCTAGCGGGGGGTGGGAGACCCAGTACTTC	TRBJ2-5	few	TRBD2	TRBV27
CAISEWSSGGRTDTQYF	TGTGCCATCAGTGAGTGGTCTAGCGGAGGCCGCACAGATACGCAGTATTTT	TRBJ2-3	NA	TRBD2	TRBV10-3
CASSLAGSLDF	TGTGCCAGCAGTTTAGCCGGGTCCCTCGACTTC	TRBJ2-7	many	NA	TRBV12-3/TRBV12-4
CSARDSTTGAGEKLFF	TGCAGTGCTAGAGATTCCACGACAGGGGCGGGAGAAAAACTGTTTTTT	TRBJ1-4	NA	TRBD1	TRBV20-1
CASSLQQYYEQYF	TGCGCCAGCAGCTTGCAGCAGTACTACGAGCAGTACTTC	TRBJ2-7	NA	NA	TRBV5-1
CASSLAWTGNSPLHF	TGTGCCAGCAGCTTAGCCTGGACAGGGAACTCACCCCTCCACTTT	TRBJ1-6	many	TRBD1	TRBV11-2
CASSLLPPNYGYTF	TGTGCCAGCAGCCTCCTCCCGCCTAACTATGGCTACACCTTC	TRBJ1-2	NA	NA	TRBV7-9
CASSLGRHQGGIKNIQYF	TGTGCCAGCAGCTTGGGCCGACACCAGGGCGGGATCAAAAACATTCAGTACTTC	TRBJ2-4	many	NA	TRBV5-6
CASSLLGTSYGYTF	TGTGCCAGCAGTTTATTAGGAACCAGCTATGGCTACACCTTC	TRBJ1-2	NA	NA	TRBV27
CASRTPGDDEQYF	TGTGCCAGCAGGACACCAGGGGATGACGAGCAGTACTTC	TRBJ2-7	few	NA	TRBV28
CASSPSWTGMNTEAFF	TGTGCCAGCAGCCCATCCTGGACAGGGATGAACACTGAAGCTTTCTTT	TRBJ1-1	medium-sized	TRBD1	TRBV27
CASSLQGFFSYYGYTF	TGTGCCAGCAGTCTACAGGGTTTCTTTTCTTACTATGGCTACACCTTC	TRBJ1-2	NA	NA	TRBV28
CASSLIPGTPPNYGYTF	TGTGCCAGCAGTCTCATTCCCGGGACACCCCCTAACTATGGCTACACCTTC	TRBJ1-2	few	NA	TRBV28
CSAEERQGQDTQYF	TGCAGTGCGGAGGAGAGACAGGGGCAAGATACGCAGTATTTT	TRBJ2-3	NA	TRBD1	TRBV20-1
CASSVGGQILYGYTF	TGTGCCAGCAGCGTGGGGGGACAGATCCTCTATGGCTACACCTTC	TRBJ1-2	few	TRBD1	TRBV9
CAISDGTSGSIDEQFF	TGTGCCATCAGTGATGGAACTAGCGGGAGTATCGATGAGCAGTTCTTC	TRBJ2-1	few	TRBD2	TRBV10-3
CASSYGTGNQPQHF	TGTGCCAGCAGTTACGGGACAGGGAATCAGCCCCAGCATTTT	TRBJ1-5	few	TRBD1	TRBV6-2/TRBV6-3
CASSLALREYETQYF	TGTGCCAGCAGCTTAGCTTTGCGGGAGTACGAGACCCAGTACTTC	TRBJ2-5	NA	TRBD2	TRBV7-2
CSARVWLNLQETQYF	TGCAGTGCTAGAGTGTGGCTAAACCTCCAAGAGACCCAGTACTTC	TRBJ2-5	many	NA	TRBV20-1
CASSFNVAVDTDTQYF	TGTGCCAGCAGCTTCAACGTAGCGGTTGACACAGATACGCAGTATTTT	TRBJ2-3	few	NA	TRBV7-8
CASSYDLTSGEREQFF	TGTGCCAGCAGTTACGACCTCACTAGCGGGGAGCGTGAGCAGTTCTTC	TRBJ2-1	NA	TRBD2	TRBV6-5
CASSLMREQYF	TGTGCCAGCAGTTTAATGAGAGAGCAGTACTTC	TRBJ2-7	many	NA	TRBV28
CATSTGSQTEAFF	TGTGCCACCTCGACAGGGAGTCAAACTGAAGCTTTCTTT	TRBJ1-1	NA	TRBD1	TRBV27
CASSQGQGPYYEQYF	TGTGCCAGCAGCCAAGGACAGGGACCTTACTACGAGCAGTACTTC	TRBJ2-7	NA	TRBD1	TRBV4-2
CASSLRGQRPGELFF	TGTGCCAGCAGTCTTCGGGGACAGCGCCCCGGGGAGCTGTTTTTT	TRBJ2-2	NA	TRBD1	TRBV6-1
CASSQGDLAGFYNEQFF	TGCGCCAGCAGCCAAGGAGACCTAGCGGGTTTTTACAATGAGCAGTTCTTC	TRBJ2-1	few	TRBD2	TRBV4-3
CASSQEGHMTYNEQFF	TGCGCCAGCAGCCAAGAGGGACATATGACCTACAATGAGCAGTTCTTC	TRBJ2-1	few	NA	TRBV4-3